What follows are 7 T cell receptor beta chains derived from one specimen sequenced in a study of identical twins (dated by TCRdb to about 2016). Library preparation was by 5' RACE. Instrument on record: Illumina HiSeq 2000. The public reads were quality trimmed at Q25 with fastp and then assembled into clones with MiXCR by TCRdb, keeping productive beta chains. A single entry per CDR3 protein holds the most common genes and DNA from its merged rows. The table for this sample lists roughly 720,000 distinct CDR3 sequences; 15% to 20% of them were counted only once. The ten biggest clones cover less than 15% of the sample. This sample was also put to use in a study of T cells expressing NK-cell markers.

Sequencing was carried out using PBMCs. All receptors derive from a woman younger than 30 in good health.

This clonotype has a handful of counts. The rearrangement uses TRBV12-3 or TRBV12-4 and TRBJ1-2; D unclear. The CDR3 consists of 12 residues. The V gene lost 2 bases and the J gene lost 8 bases, with 9 bases spanning the gap. CDR3 sequence reads: CASSLNAEGYTF. In DNA, the CDR3 is TGTGCCAGCAGTTTAAATGCTGAGGGCTACACCTTC.

The chain couples TRBV24-1 to TRBJ2-7; 8 bases are shared with TRBD1. Germline V gene lookup returns CDR1 KGHDR and CDR2 SFDVKD. This CDR3 contains 14 residues. The junction had 7 bases not matched to a gene; V was cut back by 8 bases and J by 2 bases. CDR3 bases: TGTGCCACCACCGGGGGACAGGAACCCTACGAGCAGTACTTC. Residues: CATTGGQEPYEQYF.

This clonotype was seen a handful of times. The V call is TRBV20-1, the J call TRBJ2-3, with TRBD2 matching 9 bases. The CDR3 covers 14 residues. CDR1 is DFQATT and CDR2 is SNEGSKA in the germline V gene (reference sequence). Unmatched junction bases numbered 6, after V lost 7 bases and J lost 1 base. CDR3 residues: CSGSERGGTDTQYF. Written as DNA, the CDR3 is TGCAGTGGTTCTGAGCGGGGGGGCACAGATACGCAGTATTTT.

This clonotype occurred a few times. The chain carries TRBV5-6 and TRBJ1-6; no definite D call. The germline gives CDR1 SGHDT, CDR2 YYEEEE. The CDR3 loop spans 15 amino acids. Trimming took 1 base from V and 5 from J, leaving 10 bases between them. CDR3 amino acids: CASSLSGRHNSPLHF. CDR3 DNA sequence: TGTGCCAGCAGCTTGTCGGGCAGGCATAATTCACCCCTCCACTTT.

The V gene is TRBV5-1, the J gene TRBJ2-1; 9 bases agree with TRBD2. V lost 6 bases to trimming and J lost 4 bases; unmatched junction nucleotides: 8. The germline V gene has CDR1 SGHRS and CDR2 YFSETQ. There are 15 residues in the CDR3. CDR3 sequence reads: CASNPGTSRYNEQFF. As DNA, the CDR3 is TGCGCCAGCAACCCTGGGACTAGCAGATACAATGAGCAGTTCTTC. The whole variable domain, filled in from reference TRBV5-1 and TRBJ2-1, reads KAGVTQTPRYLIKTRGQQVTLSCSPISGHRSVSWYQQTPGQGLQFLFEYFSETQRNKGNFPGRFSGRQFSNSRSEMNVSTLELGDSALYLCASNPGTSRYNEQFFGPGTRLTVL.

The V call is TRBV6-1, the J call TRBJ2-1; no clear D gene. The CDR3 extends over 13 amino acids. CDR1 MNHNS and CDR2 SASEGT come from the germline V gene. The V end was cut by 7 bases, the J end by 8 bases, with 15 bases between. The CDR3 sequence is CASTFSFGDEQFF. For the CDR3, the DNA is TGTGCCAGCACCTTCAGTTTTGGGGATGAGCAGTTCTTC.

The chain links TRBV5-1 to TRBJ2-1; TRBD2 matches at 8 bases. V dropped 6 bases and J dropped 10; count of bases not matched to a gene: 12. The CDR3 is 14 residues long. Germline V lookup: CDR1 SGHRS, CDR2 YFSETQ. The CDR3 here is CASNRYGGAWEQFF. In nucleotides, the CDR3 is TGCGCCAGCAACCGCTACGGGGGGGCTTGGGAGCAGTTCTTC.